This T cell receptor (beta chain) was found in a study of T cells expressing NK-cell markers. Whole-study context: The TCR beta repertoires were obtained from sorted CD3+CD56+NKG2C+, CD3+CD56+NKG2C- and CD3+CD56-NKG2C+ T cells. Findings and caveats of the study: The HCMV specificity of the expanded NKG2C+ T cell clones stayed unresolved.

TCRdb derives one entry per CDR3 protein from the 5' RACE reads, leaving out DNA. The ten top clones account for roughly 4.2%, within a sample of about 260,000 distinct CDR3 sequences. The CDR3 consists of 14 residues. CDR1 and CDR2 from the germline V gene are DFQATT and SNEGSKA (reference sequence). As to this clonotype: Its antigen is still unknown.

The receptor was isolated from a woman aged 18 to 75 in good health. Sequencing was done on a sample of blood T cells: a sorted CD56 or NKG2C T cell subset, CD4+ or CD8+ T cells, or bulk PBMC T cells (not recorded which). V is TRBV20-1 and J is TRBJ1-2; there is no DNA to check the TCRdb D call of TRBD1. CDR3 protein: CSAPRTGANYGYTF.